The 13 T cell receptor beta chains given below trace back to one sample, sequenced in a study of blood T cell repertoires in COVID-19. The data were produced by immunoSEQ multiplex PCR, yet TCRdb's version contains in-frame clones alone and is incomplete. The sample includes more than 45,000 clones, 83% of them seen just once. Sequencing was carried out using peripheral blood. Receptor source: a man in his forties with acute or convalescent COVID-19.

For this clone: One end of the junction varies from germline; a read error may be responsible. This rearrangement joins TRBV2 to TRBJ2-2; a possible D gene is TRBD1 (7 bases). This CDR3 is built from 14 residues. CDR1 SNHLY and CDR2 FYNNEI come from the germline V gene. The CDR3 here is CASRRDASQGGLFF. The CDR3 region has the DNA TGTGCCAGCAGGAGAGACGCCTCTCAGGGGGGGCTGTTTTTT.

DNA of the CDR3: TGTGCCAGCAGATCGGGACAGGGACGTCAGCCCCAGCATTTT. Translated, it gives CASRSGQGRQPQHF. This rearrangement joins TRBV28 to TRBJ1-5; TRBD1 aligns across 9 bases. The CDR3 loop spans 14 amino acids. The germline V gene has CDR1 MDHEN and CDR2 SYDVKM. Trimming removed 6 bases from V and 6 bases from J; junction bases left unmatched: 6.

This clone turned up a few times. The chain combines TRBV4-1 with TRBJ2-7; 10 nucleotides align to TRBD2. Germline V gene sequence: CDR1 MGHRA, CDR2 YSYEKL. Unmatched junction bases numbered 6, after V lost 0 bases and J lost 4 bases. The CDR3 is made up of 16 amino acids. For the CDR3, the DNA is TGCGCCAGCAGCCAAGAAGGGCTAGCGGGAGTATACGAGCAGTACTTC. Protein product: CASSQEGLAGVYEQYF.

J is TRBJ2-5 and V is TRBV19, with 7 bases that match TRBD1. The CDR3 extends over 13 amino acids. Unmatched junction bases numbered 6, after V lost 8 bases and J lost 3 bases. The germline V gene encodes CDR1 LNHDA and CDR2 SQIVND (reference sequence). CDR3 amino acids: CASRSTGEETQYF. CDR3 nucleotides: TGTGCCAGTCGTTCAACAGGGGAAGAGACCCAGTACTTC.

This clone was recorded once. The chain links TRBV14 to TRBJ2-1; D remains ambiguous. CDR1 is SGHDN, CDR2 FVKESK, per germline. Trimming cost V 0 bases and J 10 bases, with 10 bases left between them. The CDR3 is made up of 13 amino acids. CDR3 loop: CASSQDVGWEQFF. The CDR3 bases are TGTGCCAGCAGCCAAGATGTCGGGTGGGAGCAGTTCTTC. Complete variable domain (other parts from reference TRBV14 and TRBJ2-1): EAGVTQFPSHSVIEKGQTVTLRCDPISGHDNLYWYRRVMGKEIKFLLHFVKESKQDESGMPNNRFLAERTGGTYSTLKVQPAELEDSGVYFCASSQDVGWEQFFGPGTRLTVL.

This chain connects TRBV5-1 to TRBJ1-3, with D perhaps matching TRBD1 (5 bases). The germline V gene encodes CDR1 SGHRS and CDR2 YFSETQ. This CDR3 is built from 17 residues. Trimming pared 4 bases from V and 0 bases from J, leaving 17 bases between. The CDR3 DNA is TGCGCCAGCAGCCCCCGAGCAGGGCCAAGCTCTGGAAACACCATATATTTT. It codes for CASSPRAGPSSGNTIYF.

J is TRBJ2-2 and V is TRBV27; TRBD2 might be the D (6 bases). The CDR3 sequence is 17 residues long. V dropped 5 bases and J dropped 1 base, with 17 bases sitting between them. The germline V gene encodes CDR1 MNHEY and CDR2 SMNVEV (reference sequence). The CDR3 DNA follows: TGTGCCAGCAGTAGAATATCGGGACTCAAGAACACCGGGGAGCTGTTTTTT. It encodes CASSRISGLKNTGELFF.

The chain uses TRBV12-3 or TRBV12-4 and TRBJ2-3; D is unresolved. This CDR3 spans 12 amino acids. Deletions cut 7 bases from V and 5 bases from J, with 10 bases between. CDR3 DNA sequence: TGTGCCAGCACCCCAGGTGGAGATACGCAGTATTTT. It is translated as CASTPGGDTQYF.

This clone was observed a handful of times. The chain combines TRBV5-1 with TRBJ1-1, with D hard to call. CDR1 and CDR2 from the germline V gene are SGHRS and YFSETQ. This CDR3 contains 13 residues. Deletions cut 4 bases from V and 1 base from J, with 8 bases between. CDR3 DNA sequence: TGCGCCAGCAGCCTGCGCCAGAACACTGAAGCTTTCTTT. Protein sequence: CASSLRQNTEAFF.

In nucleotides, the CDR3 is TGTGCCAGCATAGGACAGGGGGCGAAGGAGCAGTACTTC. Translated, it gives CASIGQGAKEQYF. The J gene is TRBJ2-7, the V gene TRBV12-3 or TRBV12-4; 11 bases agree with TRBD1. The V and J ends lost 7 bases and 7 bases, in that order; junction bases with no gene match: 6. There are 13 residues in the CDR3.

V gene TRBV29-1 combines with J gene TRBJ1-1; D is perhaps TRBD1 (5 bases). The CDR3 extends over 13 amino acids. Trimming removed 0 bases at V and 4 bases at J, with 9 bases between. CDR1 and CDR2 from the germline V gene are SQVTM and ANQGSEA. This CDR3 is CSVEERGGTEAFF. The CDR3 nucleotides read TGCAGCGTTGAAGAAAGGGGAGGCACTGAAGCTTTCTTT.

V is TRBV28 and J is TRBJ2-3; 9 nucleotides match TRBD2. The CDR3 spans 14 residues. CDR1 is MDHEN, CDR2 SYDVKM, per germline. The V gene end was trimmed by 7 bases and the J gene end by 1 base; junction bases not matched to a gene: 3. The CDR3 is CASIPSGGTDTQYF. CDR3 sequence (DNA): TGTGCCAGCATCCCTAGCGGGGGCACAGATACGCAGTATTTT.

The CDR3 DNA reads TGTGCCACCAGTGCGACTAGTTGGGACAATGAGCAGTTCTTC. Residues: CATSATSWDNEQFF. The chain employs TRBV24-1 and TRBJ2-1, with D perhaps matching TRBD2 (6 bases). The germline gives CDR1 KGHDR, CDR2 SFDVKD. There are 14 residues in the CDR3. The V and J ends lost 5 bases and 5 bases respectively, with 12 bases between them.